This T cell receptor beta chain was identified in a study of technical replicates of blood from a handful of donors. The data were produced by immunoSEQ multiplex PCR, yet TCRdb's version contains in-frame clones alone and is incomplete. Of under 85,000 clones in the sample, around 90% were seen once. The sample was T cells isolated from PBMCs. The TCR comes from a human donor in good health.

In DNA, the CDR3 is TGTGCCAGCAGTTTATCCTGGGTAGCCTCCTACGAGCAGTACTTC. This translates into CASSLSWVASYEQYF. The rearrangement uses TRBV27 and TRBJ2-7; D ambiguous. CDR1 is MNHEY, CDR2 SMNVEV, per germline (reference sequence). There are 15 residues in the CDR3. V was pared by 0 bases and J by 0 bases, with 9 bases between.